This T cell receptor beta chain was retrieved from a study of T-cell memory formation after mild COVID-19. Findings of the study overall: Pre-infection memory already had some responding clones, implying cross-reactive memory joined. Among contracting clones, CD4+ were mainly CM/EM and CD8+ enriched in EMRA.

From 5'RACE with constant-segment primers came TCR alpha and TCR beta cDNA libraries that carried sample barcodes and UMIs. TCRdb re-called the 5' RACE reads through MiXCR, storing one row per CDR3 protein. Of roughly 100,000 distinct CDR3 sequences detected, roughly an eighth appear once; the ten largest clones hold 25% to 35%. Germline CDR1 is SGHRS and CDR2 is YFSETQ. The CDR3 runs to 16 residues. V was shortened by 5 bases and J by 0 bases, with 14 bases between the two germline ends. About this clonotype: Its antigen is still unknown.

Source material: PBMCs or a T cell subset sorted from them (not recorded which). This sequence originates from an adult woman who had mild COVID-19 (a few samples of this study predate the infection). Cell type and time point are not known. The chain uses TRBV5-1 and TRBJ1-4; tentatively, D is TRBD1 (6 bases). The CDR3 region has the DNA TGCGCCAGCAGGCGGACAGCCTACACAACTAATGAAAAACTGTTTTTT. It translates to CASRRTAYTTNEKLFF.